This T cell receptor (beta chain) was sequenced in a study of T cell changes during pregnancy in multiple sclerosis. Sequenced by immunoSEQ multiplex PCR; TCRdb stores in-frame clones only, minus some. The sample has approximately 48,000 clones; 92% are singletons. The sequence was obtained from a female donor with multiple sclerosis, enrolled in a pregnancy study. This material consisted of CD4+ T cells from peripheral blood mononuclear cells, taken after pregnancy.

The CDR3 here is CASRNQRRANEKLFF. The DNA of the CDR3 is TGTGCCAGCAGGAATCAGCGGAGGGCTAATGAAAAACTGTTTTTT. This chain joins TRBV2 and TRBJ1-4; D not resolved. The germline V gene has CDR1 SNHLY and CDR2 FYNNEI. The CDR3 totals 15 residues. V lost 6 bases to trimming and J lost 3 bases, with 14 bases between them.